These 6 T cell receptor gamma chains were sequenced from one sample in a study of gamma-delta T cells after stem cell transplantation. TCRdb re-analyzed the RT-PCR reads via CATT. The sample carries 900 to 950 gamma-chain clones, under 35% recorded once. Source material: gamma-delta T cells. The source of these receptors is a human donor. It is not recorded whose cells these are; they may come from a transplant donor.

Regarding this clone: Other nucleotide sequences from this sample produce the same CDR3. V and J are TRGV9 and TRGJP. As TCRdb names no J gene, one was assigned here on the basis of a DNA match to germline. The CDR3 runs to 16 residues. Germline CDR1 is GITISATS and CDR2 is ISYDGTV (reference sequence). The V and J ends lost 2 bases and 7 bases, in that order; junction bases with no gene match: 5. CDR3: CALWEAPELGKKIKVF. The CDR3 coding sequence is TGTGCCTTGTGGGAGGCGCCCGAGTTGGGCAAAAAAATCAAGGTATTT.

Remarks on this clone: This may come from a read error, since a much larger clone is one base off. The chain couples TRGV9 to TRGJP. TCRdb leaves out the J gene; it was filled in here by matching the DNA to germline. Per germline, CDR1 GITISATS and CDR2 ISYDGTV (reference sequence). This CDR3 spans 15 amino acids. DNA of the CDR3: TGTGCCTCGTGGGAAAGAGAGTTGGGCAAAAAAATCAAGGTATTT. Residues: CASWERELGKKIKVF.

By sample share, this clone is large. This same CDR3 is encoded by further DNA sequences in the sample. The chain joins TRGV9 to TRGJP. In the absence of a J gene in TCRdb, the DNA was matched to germline to assign it here. CDR3 size: 15 residues. V lost 6 bases to trimming and J lost 4 bases; unmatched junction nucleotides: 3. From germline, CDR1 is GITISATS and CDR2 ISYDGTV (reference sequence). The CDR3: CALWSQELGKKIKVF. The CDR3 nucleotides are TGTGCCTTGTGGTCTCAAGAGTTGGGCAAAAAAATCAAGGTATTT.

There are a few counts of this clone. The V gene is TRGV2, the J gene TRGJ1 or TRGJ2. The J gene is absent in TCRdb and was assigned here via DNA matching to germline. V lost 5 bases, J lost 4 bases, and 2 bases stayed unmatched. This CDR3 is built from 11 residues. Germline CDR1 EGSNGY, CDR2 YDSYNSKV. The CDR3 DNA reads as TGTGCCACCTGGGGCTATTATAAGAAACTCTTT. It codes for CATWGYYKKLF.

This clone was seen a few times. The rearrangement uses TRGV8 and TRGJP2. Here the J gene came from matching the DNA to germline, since TCRdb omits it. Germline V gene sequence: CDR1 VENAVY, CDR2 YDSYNSRV. This CDR3 has 12 amino acids. Trimming at V came to 5 bases and at J to 6 bases, leaving 3 bases not matched to a gene. The CDR3 DNA sequence: TGTGCCACCTGGGGGGGTGATTGGATCAAGACGTTT. This translates into CATWGGDWIKTF.

This chain joins TRGV9 and TRGJP. The J gene is absent in TCRdb and was assigned here via DNA matching to germline. The CDR3 runs to 18 residues. From germline, CDR1 is GITISATS and CDR2 ISYDGTV (reference sequence). Unmatched junction bases numbered 9, after V lost 2 bases and J lost 5 bases. Here the CDR3 DNA reads TGTGCCTTGTGGGAGGGCGGTCTTAAAGAGTTGGGCAAAAAAATCAAGGTATTT. This gives the protein CALWEGGLKELGKKIKVF.